Listed below are T cell receptor beta chains from one sample, sequenced in a study of blood T cell repertoires in COVID-19. Some clones are missing from TCRdb's copy, which holds only in-frame ones; the method was immunoSEQ multiplex PCR. The sample includes approximately 200,000 clones, 80% to 90% seen only once; the top ten take 3.5% to 5.5%. Sample: PBMCs or T cells enriched from blood (not recorded which). Receptor source: a woman aged 30 to 39 who had been exposed to COVID-19. The CDR3 runs from the conserved cysteine through the conserved F or W. Each record gives: clone size, V gene, D gene, J gene, CDR3 protein, CDR3 DNA. D genes are given only for firm matches. Some rows mark clone size as missing; the rest say once, few, many or name a class of expanded clone.

abundance: NA; v_gene: TRBV27; d_gene: TRBD2; j_gene: TRBJ2-3; CDR3aa: CASSFRGRDTQYF; CDR3nt: TGTGCCAGCAGTTTTCGCGGGAGGGATACGCAGTATTTT
abundance: NA; v_gene: TRBV7-9; d_gene: NA; j_gene: TRBJ1-5; CDR3aa: CASSQEGGGNQPQHF; CDR3nt: TGTGCCAGCAGCCAGGAAGGAGGTGGCAATCAGCCCCAGCATTTT
abundance: NA; v_gene: TRBV10-2; d_gene: TRBD1; j_gene: TRBJ2-3; CDR3aa: CASSESTRGTGMYTDTQYF; CDR3nt: TGCGCCAGCAGTGAGTCGACCCGCGGGACAGGCATGTACACAGATACGCAGTATTTT
abundance: NA; v_gene: TRBV11-2; d_gene: NA; j_gene: TRBJ2-7; CDR3aa: CASGGNPYEQYF; CDR3nt: TGTGCCAGCGGAGGAAATCCCTACGAGCAGTACTTC
abundance: NA; v_gene: TRBV5-1; d_gene: NA; j_gene: TRBJ1-2; CDR3aa: CASSQVGGPYGYTF; CDR3nt: TGCGCCAGCAGCCAGGTCGGGGGGCCCTATGGCTACACCTTC
abundance: NA; v_gene: TRBV7-6; d_gene: TRBD2; j_gene: TRBJ2-2; CDR3aa: CASSPGLAAAGELFF; CDR3nt: TGTGCCAGCAGCCCGGGACTAGCAGCCGCCGGGGAGCTGTTTTTT
abundance: NA; v_gene: TRBV10-3; d_gene: TRBD1; j_gene: TRBJ2-1; CDR3aa: CAIRVGDSSYNEQFF; CDR3nt: TGTGCCATCAGGGTAGGGGACAGCTCCTACAATGAGCAGTTCTTC
abundance: NA; v_gene: TRBV5-1; d_gene: TRBD2; j_gene: TRBJ2-2; CDR3aa: CASNLAGGHTGELFF; CDR3nt: TGCGCCAGCAACCTAGCGGGGGGCCACACCGGGGAGCTGTTTTTT
abundance: NA; v_gene: TRBV10-2; d_gene: NA; j_gene: TRBJ1-1; CDR3aa: CASSDLVRVTEAFF; CDR3nt: TGCGCCAGCAGTGACCTCGTCAGGGTAACTGAAGCTTTCTTT
abundance: NA; v_gene: TRBV5-1; d_gene: TRBD1; j_gene: TRBJ1-4; CDR3aa: CASSSQTGSEKLFF; CDR3nt: TGCGCCAGCAGTTCCCAGACAGGGAGTGAAAAACTGTTTTTT
abundance: once; v_gene: TRBV5-1; d_gene: TRBD1; j_gene: TRBJ1-6; CDR3aa: CASTRDRGSPDSPLHF; CDR3nt: TGCGCCAGCACCAGGGACAGGGGATCGCCCGATTCACCCCTCCACTTT
abundance: NA; v_gene: TRBV27; d_gene: TRBD2; j_gene: TRBJ2-2; CDR3aa: CASSLYSGAHTGELFF; CDR3nt: TGTGCCAGCAGTTTATACAGCGGGGCCCACACCGGGGAGCTGTTTTTT
abundance: NA; v_gene: TRBV30; d_gene: TRBD1; j_gene: TRBJ1-3; CDR3aa: CAWAPGGYTIYF; CDR3nt: TGTGCCTGGGCGCCAGGGGGATACACCATATATTTT
abundance: NA; v_gene: TRBV13; d_gene: NA; j_gene: TRBJ2-7; CDR3aa: CASSLIPGGNEQYF; CDR3nt: TGTGCCAGCAGCTTAATTCCAGGTGGCAACGAGCAGTACTTC
abundance: NA; v_gene: TRBV27; d_gene: TRBD1; j_gene: TRBJ1-5; CDR3aa: CASSSDQGVMPQHF; CDR3nt: TGTGCCAGCAGTTCGGACCAGGGGGTGATGCCCCAGCATTTT
abundance: NA; v_gene: TRBV7-3; d_gene: TRBD1; j_gene: TRBJ1-2; CDR3aa: CASSLVGDRGSGYTF; CDR3nt: TGTGCCAGCAGCTTAGTAGGCGACAGGGGAAGCGGCTACACCTTC
abundance: NA; v_gene: TRBV14; d_gene: TRBD1; j_gene: TRBJ2-7; CDR3aa: CASSPLLPGQNYYEQYF; CDR3nt: TGTGCCAGCAGCCCCTTATTACCGGGACAGAATTACTACGAGCAGTACTTC
abundance: NA; v_gene: TRBV30; d_gene: NA; j_gene: TRBJ2-2; CDR3aa: CAWSPVRELFF; CDR3nt: TGTGCCTGGAGTCCGGTCAGGGAGCTGTTTTTT
abundance: NA; v_gene: TRBV19; d_gene: NA; j_gene: TRBJ2-5; CDR3aa: CASSDLGGETQYF; CDR3nt: TGTGCCAGTAGCGACCTTGGAGGGGAGACCCAGTACTTC
abundance: NA; v_gene: TRBV30; d_gene: NA; j_gene: TRBJ1-2; CDR3aa: CAWSRETNYGYTF; CDR3nt: TGTGCCTGGAGTAGGGAGACGAACTATGGCTACACCTTC
abundance: NA; v_gene: TRBV7-9; d_gene: NA; j_gene: TRBJ1-2; CDR3aa: CASSFYREGYTF; CDR3nt: TGTGCCAGCAGCTTCTACAGGGAGGGCTACACCTTC
abundance: NA; v_gene: TRBV9; d_gene: TRBD1; j_gene: TRBJ1-3; CDR3aa: CASSGQGHTIYF; CDR3nt: TGTGCCAGCAGCGGACAGGGACACACCATATATTTT
abundance: once; v_gene: TRBV6-5; d_gene: TRBD1; j_gene: TRBJ1-2; CDR3aa: CASTRTGFYGYTF; CDR3nt: TGTGCCAGCACAAGGACAGGATTTTATGGCTACACCTTC
abundance: NA; v_gene: TRBV10-2; d_gene: NA; j_gene: TRBJ2-1; CDR3aa: CASSKDRKTYNEQFF; CDR3nt: TGCGCCAGCAGTAAAGACAGGAAGACCTACAATGAGCAGTTCTTC
abundance: NA; v_gene: TRBV3-1/TRBV3-2; d_gene: NA; j_gene: TRBJ1-1; CDR3aa: CASSRGGANTEAFF; CDR3nt: TGTGCCAGCAGCCGGGGAGGGGCTAACACTGAAGCTTTCTTT
abundance: NA; v_gene: TRBV30; d_gene: NA; j_gene: TRBJ2-4; CDR3aa: CAWNRDKEVIQYF; CDR3nt: TGTGCCTGGAATCGGGACAAAGAGGTCATTCAGTACTTC
abundance: once; v_gene: TRBV2; d_gene: NA; j_gene: TRBJ1-1; CDR3aa: CASVAVGSLNTEAFF; CDR3nt: TGTGCCAGCGTCGCGGTGGGGAGCTTGAACACTGAAGCTTTCTTT
abundance: NA; v_gene: TRBV2; d_gene: NA; j_gene: TRBJ1-1; CDR3aa: CASSEDREGTEAFF; CDR3nt: TGTGCCAGCAGTGAAGACAGGGAGGGCACTGAAGCTTTCTTT
abundance: NA; v_gene: TRBV11-2; d_gene: NA; j_gene: TRBJ2-3; CDR3aa: CASSLRGGGPDTQYF; CDR3nt: TGTGCCAGCAGCCTCCGTGGAGGTGGACCAGATACGCAGTATTTT
abundance: NA; v_gene: TRBV19; d_gene: TRBD1; j_gene: TRBJ2-7; CDR3aa: CASSKFGQGAYEQYF; CDR3nt: TGTGCCAGTAGTAAGTTTGGACAGGGGGCCTACGAGCAGTACTTC
abundance: NA; v_gene: TRBV4-1; d_gene: NA; j_gene: TRBJ1-5; CDR3aa: CASSQDAGGAPQPQHF; CDR3nt: TGCGCCAGCAGCCAAGATGCCGGGGGGGCCCCTCAGCCCCAGCATTTT
abundance: NA; v_gene: TRBV6-1; d_gene: NA; j_gene: TRBJ1-1; CDR3aa: CASSERRGSEAFF; CDR3nt: TGTGCCAGCAGTGAACGGAGGGGAAGTGAAGCTTTCTTT
abundance: NA; v_gene: TRBV20-1; d_gene: TRBD1; j_gene: TRBJ2-3; CDR3aa: CSANDRARTDTQYF; CDR3nt: TGCAGTGCTAATGACAGGGCACGCACAGATACGCAGTATTTT
abundance: NA; v_gene: TRBV29-1; d_gene: NA; j_gene: TRBJ2-5; CDR3aa: CSVGEWVQETQYF; CDR3nt: TGCAGCGTTGGGGAGTGGGTCCAAGAGACCCAGTACTTC
abundance: NA; v_gene: TRBV9; d_gene: NA; j_gene: TRBJ1-5; CDR3aa: CASSVGGNSNQPQHF; CDR3nt: TGTGCCAGCAGCGTAGGCGGGAATAGCAATCAGCCCCAGCATTTT
abundance: NA; v_gene: TRBV19; d_gene: NA; j_gene: TRBJ2-7; CDR3aa: CASSPPLTGPYEQYF; CDR3nt: TGTGCCAGTAGTCCCCCCCTTACAGGGCCCTACGAGCAGTACTTC
abundance: NA; v_gene: TRBV10-2; d_gene: TRBD1; j_gene: TRBJ1-1; CDR3aa: CASSQGARNTEAFF; CDR3nt: TGCGCCAGCAGCCAGGGGGCCCGAAACACTGAAGCTTTCTTT
abundance: NA; v_gene: TRBV5-1; d_gene: TRBD2; j_gene: TRBJ2-1; CDR3aa: CASSFGLARMGEQFF; CDR3nt: TGCGCCAGCAGCTTTGGACTAGCGAGGATGGGTGAGCAGTTCTTC
abundance: NA; v_gene: TRBV5-4; d_gene: NA; j_gene: TRBJ1-1; CDR3aa: CASSLQGTNTEAFF; CDR3nt: TGTGCCAGCAGCTTACAGGGTACGAACACTGAAGCTTTCTTT
abundance: NA; v_gene: TRBV14; d_gene: NA; j_gene: TRBJ2-3; CDR3aa: CASSQVRGARRESTDTQYF; CDR3nt: TGTGCCAGCAGCCAAGTTAGAGGGGCCCGGAGGGAGAGCACAGATACGCAGTATTTT
abundance: NA; v_gene: TRBV7-8; d_gene: NA; j_gene: TRBJ2-1; CDR3aa: CASSLRGRGPYNEQFF; CDR3nt: TGTGCCAGCAGCTTAAGGGGCCGTGGTCCGTACAATGAGCAGTTCTTC
abundance: NA; v_gene: TRBV5-1; d_gene: TRBD2; j_gene: TRBJ2-1; CDR3aa: CASSLEFGGADEQFF; CDR3nt: TGCGCCAGCAGCTTGGAGTTCGGGGGGGCCGATGAGCAGTTCTTC
abundance: NA; v_gene: TRBV2; d_gene: NA; j_gene: TRBJ1-6; CDR3aa: CASSTRRSSYNSPLHF; CDR3nt: TGTGCCAGCAGTACTAGGAGGAGCTCCTATAATTCACCCCTCCACTTT
abundance: NA; v_gene: TRBV12-5; d_gene: TRBD1; j_gene: TRBJ2-7; CDR3aa: CASVHLGQRTYEQYF; CDR3nt: TGTGCTAGTGTCCACCTGGGACAGAGAACCTACGAGCAGTACTTC
abundance: NA; v_gene: TRBV5-1; d_gene: NA; j_gene: TRBJ1-2; CDR3aa: CASNSRAGEGYGYTF; CDR3nt: TGCGCCAGCAACTCGCGGGCGGGTGAGGGCTATGGCTACACCTTC
abundance: NA; v_gene: TRBV3-1/TRBV3-2; d_gene: TRBD1; j_gene: TRBJ1-3; CDR3aa: CASSLTGGEGNTIYF; CDR3nt: TGTGCCAGCAGTTTAACAGGGGGCGAGGGAAACACCATATATTTT
abundance: NA; v_gene: TRBV5-1; d_gene: TRBD1; j_gene: TRBJ1-3; CDR3aa: CASSMGQPHSGNTIYF; CDR3nt: TGCGCCAGCAGCATGGGACAGCCACACTCTGGAAACACCATATATTTT
abundance: NA; v_gene: TRBV2; d_gene: TRBD1; j_gene: TRBJ2-4; CDR3aa: CASRRQGRGKNIQYF; CDR3nt: TGTGCCAGCAGACGACAGGGCCGCGGCAAAAACATTCAGTACTTC